The 28 T cell receptor beta chains given below trace back to one sample, sequenced in a study of naive and memory T cell subsets. Both TRBC1 and TRBC2 were covered by a beta constant-region primer of two equimolar oligonucleotides. TCRdb reprocessed the UMI-ligation and nested PCR reads with MiXCR, giving one entry per CDR3 protein. Altogether roughly 20,000 distinct CDR3 sequences are present, approximately 9.9% being singletons, with the ten largest covering around a sixth. The sequenced sample was central memory CD8+ T cells from blood. These receptor sequences come from a human donor in good health.

This rearrangement joins TRBV20-1 to TRBJ2-5; 10 bases align to TRBD2. Germline V CDR1 and CDR2: DFQATT, SNEGSKA (reference sequence). V lost 3 bases, J lost 1 base, and 5 bases stayed unmatched. The CDR3 is 15 amino acids. The CDR3, as DNA: TGCAGTGCTAGCCCGGGACTAGCGATCCAAGAGACCCAGTACTTC. Protein: CSASPGLAIQETQYF.

This clonotype was counted many times. The rearrangement uses TRBV4-3 and TRBJ2-2, with 7 bases lining up with TRBD1. Germline trimming cut 2 bases from V and 13 bases from J; bases unmatched to any gene: 7. This CDR3 spans 13 amino acids. Germline CDR1 is LGHNA and CDR2 is YSLEER. This CDR3 is CASSQRTGRPLFF. The CDR3 DNA is TGCGCCAGCAGCCAACGGACAGGTCGTCCGCTGTTTTTT.

The chain joins TRBV12-3 or TRBV12-4 to TRBJ2-1; 9 nucleotides match TRBD2. The CDR3 consists of 15 residues. The V gene end was trimmed by 10 bases and the J gene end by 0 bases; junction bases not matched to a gene: 7. In DNA, the CDR3 is TGTGCCACCGCTAGCGGGGTAAGCTCCTACAATGAGCAGTTCTTC. As protein: CATASGVSSYNEQFF.

The sample holds a few counts of this clonotype. This chain uses TRBV6-1 with TRBJ1-3; D is ambiguous. V was pared by 0 bases and J by 1 base, with 7 bases between. This CDR3 region has 15 residues. Germline CDR1 MNHNS, CDR2 SASEGT. This CDR3 reads CASSEALGSGNTIYF. The CDR3 DNA reads as TGTGCCAGCAGTGAAGCGTTGGGGTCTGGAAACACCATATATTTT.

J is TRBJ1-5 and V is TRBV2; the match to TRBD1 covers 8 bases. J lost 6 bases, V lost 3 bases, and 7 bases had no gene match. Germline V lookup: CDR1 SNHLY, CDR2 FYNNEI. The CDR3 is made up of 15 amino acids. As DNA, the CDR3 is TGTGCCAGCAGTGAGGGCAGGGGGCAATCTCAGCCCCAGCATTTT. Translating gives CASSEGRGQSQPQHF.

This clonotype was counted many times. This chain links TRBV25-1 with TRBJ2-2; a weak D match, TRBD1 (5 bases). The CDR3 totals 17 residues. The ends were cut back, 8 bases at V and 1 base at J, with 20 bases in the middle. Germline-derived CDR1 and CDR2 are MGHDK and SYGVNS. CDR3 in DNA: TGTGCCAGCTCAACGACAGCCAACTATGAGAACACCGGGGAGCTGTTTTTT. It translates to CASSTTANYENTGELFF. The full variable domain, in which reference TRBV25-1 and TRBJ2-2 provide the parts outside the CDR3, is EADIYQTPRYLVIGTGKKITLECSQTMGHDKMYWYQQDPGMELHLIHYSYGVNSTEKGDLSSESTVSRIRTEHFPLTLESARPSHTSQYLCASSTTANYENTGELFFGEGSRLTVL.

This clonotype was counted at least ten times. The rearrangement uses TRBV28 and TRBJ2-5, with TRBD2 matching over 11 bases. Germline V lookup: CDR1 MDHEN, CDR2 SYDVKM. The V gene end was trimmed by 5 bases and the J gene end by 1 base; junction bases not matched to a gene: 3. This CDR3 is built from 15 residues. DNA for the CDR3: TGTGCCAGCAGTCCGGGACTAGCGGCCCAAGAGACCCAGTACTTC. As protein: CASSPGLAAQETQYF.

This clonotype was observed a handful of times. This chain uses TRBV6-5 with TRBJ1-1, with TRBD1 matching over 7 bases. J gave up 3 bases and V 4 bases, and 5 bases lay outside the gene matches. This CDR3 is 14 amino acids long. Germline V gene lookup returns CDR1 MNHEY and CDR2 SVGAGI. This CDR3 is CASSLTDRHTEAFF. The CDR3 region has the DNA TGTGCCAGCAGTTTGACGGACAGGCACACTGAAGCTTTCTTT.

This clonotype has just a few counts. The chain uses TRBV12-3 or TRBV12-4 and TRBJ1-6; no firm D call. This CDR3 region has 13 residues. The germline V and J ends were trimmed by 9 bases and 9 bases, with 15 bases remaining between them. CDR3 amino acids: CASRSAPGSPLHF. In nucleotides, the CDR3 is TGTGCCAGTCGTTCGGCACCCGGTTCACCCCTCCACTTT.

This clonotype was counted at least ten times. The J gene is TRBJ2-2, the V gene TRBV11-1; TRBD2 might be the D (6 bases). V lost 1 base, J lost 0 bases, and 24 bases lay in between. Germline lookup yields CDR1 SGHAT and CDR2 FQDESV (reference sequence). The length of the CDR3 is 21 residues. CDR3 region: CASSLERAGTRLIPNTGELFF. CDR3 DNA: TGTGCCAGCAGCTTAGAGAGGGCGGGAACACGACTGATACCGAACACCGGGGAGCTGTTTTTT.

The V gene is TRBV6-6, the J gene TRBJ2-1; 7 bases are a match to TRBD1. The CDR3 is 15 residues long. Per the germline V gene, CDR1 is MNHNY and CDR2 is SVGAGI (reference sequence). The V gene end was trimmed by 0 bases and the J gene end by 8 bases; junction bases not matched to a gene: 7. The CDR3: CASSYSTGSQDEQFF. In nucleotides, the CDR3 is TGTGCCAGCAGTTACTCGACAGGGAGTCAGGATGAGCAGTTCTTC.

The genes are TRBV9 and TRBJ1-2; D is unresolved. Trimming shortened V by 0 bases and J by 2 bases, and 5 bases separated the two germline ends. This CDR3 is 13 amino acids long. CDR1 is SGDLS and CDR2 is YYNGEE in the germline V gene. The CDR3 here is CASSVDVNYGYTF. In DNA, the CDR3 is TGTGCCAGCAGCGTAGATGTAAACTATGGCTACACCTTC.

At least ten counts were recorded for this clonotype. The chain combines TRBV5-4 with TRBJ2-3; D is possibly TRBD1 (6 bases). Germline CDR1 reads SGHNT; CDR2 reads YYREEE (reference sequence). This CDR3 is built from 15 residues. Trimming pared 0 bases from V and 4 bases from J, leaving 12 bases between. The CDR3 here is CASSLAGATPDTQYF. DNA of the CDR3: TGTGCCAGCAGCTTGGCAGGGGCAACCCCAGATACGCAGTATTTT.

This clonotype was detected a few times. This sequence joins TRBV12-3 or TRBV12-4 and TRBJ2-1, with 11 bases aligning to TRBD2. The CDR3 spans 15 residues. Trimming cost V 3 bases and J 4 bases; bases outside gene matches: 2. CDR3 residues: CASSFSGGVYNEQFF. The CDR3 DNA reads as TGTGCCAGCAGTTTTAGCGGGGGGGTTTACAATGAGCAGTTCTTC.

This clonotype was found many times. The chain employs TRBV9 and TRBJ2-1; 13 nucleotides match TRBD2. Germline CDR1 reads SGDLS; CDR2 reads YYNGEE. After removal of 4 bases from V and 2 bases from J, the junction contained 9 bases not matched to a gene. This CDR3 comprises 18 residues. DNA for the CDR3: TGTGCCAGCAGCTCCCCAGAGGGACTAGCGGGACCCTACAATGAGCAGTTCTTC. Translating gives CASSSPEGLAGPYNEQFF.

Sample share makes this clonotype medium-sized. The V and J genes are TRBV7-3 and TRBJ1-6; 7 bases line up with TRBD1. Trimming took 0 bases from V and 6 from J; bases not matched to a gene: 5. CDR3 length: 16 residues. Germline CDR1 SGHTA, CDR2 FQGTGA. CDR3 coding DNA: TGTGCCAGCAGCTTAACCGGGACAGAGGTTAATTCACCCCTCCACTTT. Amino acids: CASSLTGTEVNSPLHF.

There are many counts of this clonotype. The gene calls are TRBV7-6 and TRBJ2-7; a weak D match, TRBD1 (6 bases). V was shortened by 1 base and J by 0 bases, with 10 bases between the two germline ends. The CDR3 totals 15 residues. Germline CDR1 reads SGHVS; CDR2 reads FNYEAQ. The CDR3 region is CASSLDRANSYEQYF. In DNA form, the CDR3 reads TGTGCCAGCAGCTTAGACAGGGCCAACTCCTACGAGCAGTACTTC.

In this sample, this clonotype turned up many times. The rearrangement links TRBV19 to TRBJ1-1, with D hard to call. Germline V gene data show CDR1 as LNHDA and CDR2 as SQIVND (reference sequence). The CDR3 covers 13 residues. V was pared by 1 base and J by 1 base, with 4 bases between. DNA for the CDR3: TGTGCCAGTAGTATAGGCCGGAACACTGAAGCTTTCTTT. The encoded protein is CASSIGRNTEAFF.

This clonotype was observed many times. The chain uses TRBV9 and TRBJ2-1; D is unresolved. With 3 bases removed from V and 15 bases from J, the gap between germline ends came to 22 bases. The CDR3 covers 14 residues. The germline V gene has CDR1 SGDLS and CDR2 YYNGEE. The CDR3 region is CASSAPLDSSTRFF. CDR3 DNA sequence: TGTGCCAGCAGCGCTCCCCTTGATTCGTCTACTCGGTTCTTC.

V is TRBV24-1 and J is TRBJ2-5, with 11 bases fitting TRBD2. This CDR3 is 17 amino acids long. CDR1 and CDR2 (germline): KGHDR, SFDVKD. Germline trimming cut 3 bases from V and 5 bases from J; bases unmatched to any gene: 10. CDR3 sequence reads: CATSDVQLAGEGETQYF. The CDR3 nucleotides read TGTGCCACCAGTGATGTACAACTAGCGGGAGAAGGGGAGACCCAGTACTTC.

This clonotype was seen a few times. V usage is TRBV6-5 and J usage is TRBJ2-1, with TRBD2 identical over 10 bases. Germline CDR1 and CDR2: MNHEY and SVGAGI. The V gene end was trimmed by 2 bases and the J gene end by 9 bases; junction bases not matched to a gene: 7. The CDR3 is 15 residues long. For the CDR3, the DNA is TGTGCCAGCAGTTACGATATAGCGGGAGGCACTGAGCAGTTCTTC. This translates into CASSYDIAGGTEQFF.

This clonotype was seen many times. This chain joins TRBV7-9 and TRBJ2-2, with 13 bases lining up with TRBD2. Germline V gene data show CDR1 as SEHNR and CDR2 as FQNEAQ (reference sequence). This CDR3 has 19 amino acids. The ends lost 7 bases at V and 4 bases at J; junction bases unmatched: 15. The CDR3 sequence: CASTTLVRLAGGSTGELFF. CDR3 DNA: TGTGCCAGCACTACGCTCGTACGACTAGCGGGAGGCTCCACCGGGGAGCTGTTTTTT.

In this sample, this clonotype turned up many times. J is TRBJ2-1 and V is TRBV30; the D is unclear. Germline values: CDR1 GTSNPN, CDR2 SVGIG (reference sequence). There are 15 residues in the CDR3. The V gene lost 4 bases and the J gene lost 7 bases, with 20 bases spanning the gap. The DNA of the CDR3 is TGTGCCTGGACTTACGCAGATGCCAGTTGGAATGAGCAGTTCTTC. The encoded protein is CAWTYADASWNEQFF. Using reference TRBV30 and TRBJ2-1 for the parts outside the CDR3, the full variable domain is SQTIHQWPATLVQPVGSPLSLECTVEGTSNPNLYWYRQAAGRGLQLLFYSVGIGQISSEVPQNLSASRPQDRQFILSSKKLLLSDSGFYLCAWTYADASWNEQFFGPGTRLTVL.

This clonotype turned up a few times. The germline gene is not matched at one end of the junction; a read error may be the cause. The chain combines TRBV10-1 with TRBJ1-1; possibly TRBD1 for D (6 bases). The germline gives CDR1 WNHNN, CDR2 SYGVQD (reference sequence). This CDR3 comprises 15 residues. In DNA form, the CDR3 reads TGCGCCAGCAGTGGTGAGACAGGTCCGAACGCTGAAGCTTTCTTT. Amino acids: CASSGETGPNAEAFF.

In its sample, this clonotype was seen a few times. The chain uses TRBV15 and TRBJ2-1; D possibly corresponds to TRBD2 (5 bases). The CDR3 is made up of 13 amino acids. Germline assignment: CDR1 LNHNV and CDR2 YYDKDF (reference sequence). Trimming removed 1 base at V and 7 bases at J, with 8 bases between. CDR3 coding DNA: TGTGCCACCAGCAGAGTTCTAGCAAATGAGCAGTTCTTC. Translation gives CATSRVLANEQFF.

The rearrangement links TRBV9 to TRBJ2-1; D gene ambiguous. V dropped 3 bases and J dropped 8 bases, with 12 bases sitting between them. Germline lookup yields CDR1 SGDLS and CDR2 YYNGEE. This CDR3 is built from 13 residues. The CDR3 loop is CASSAINLHEQFF. The CDR3 DNA follows: TGTGCCAGCAGCGCCATTAACCTCCATGAGCAGTTCTTC.

CDR3 in DNA: TGTGCCAGCAGTTTATTATCCCTGAATGAGCAGTTCTTC. Its protein is CASSLLSLNEQFF. The chain employs TRBV28 and TRBJ2-1; no definite D call. Trimming shortened V by 1 base and J by 7 bases, and 8 bases separated the two germline ends. The CDR3 consists of 13 residues. Germline V gives CDR1 MDHEN, CDR2 SYDVKM.

The V gene is TRBV5-1, the J gene TRBJ2-5; no clear D gene. CDR3 size: 12 residues. V was clipped by 4 bases and J by 3 bases, with 7 bases between them. CDR1 and CDR2 from the germline V gene are SGHRS and YFSETQ. The CDR3 bases are TGCGCCAGCAGCAAACTAAAAGAGACCCAGTACTTC. The encoded protein is CASSKLKETQYF. The variable domain in full, completed from reference TRBV5-1 and TRBJ2-5, reads KAGVTQTPRYLIKTRGQQVTLSCSPISGHRSVSWYQQTPGQGLQFLFEYFSETQRNKGNFPGRFSGRQFSNSRSEMNVSTLELGDSALYLCASSKLKETQYFGPGTRLLVL.